The present TCR beta chain was sequenced within a study of cytomegalovirus exposure and HLA in healthy donors. Turning to the study itself: Of the donors genotyped, some 400 in all, around 77% fell in the Caucasian-associated ancestry cluster. Notes on the study in general: A link between a missense DCLRE1C variant and TCR beta V- and J-gene trimming emerged from a later analysis. The likely explanation for a cluster of highly shared sequence variants was sequencing artifact. The authors listed some 160 TCR beta chains as cytomegalovirus-associated.

As for this clone: What it binds is unknown.

PCR involved 60 Vbeta and 13 Jbeta primers. Produced via immunoSEQ multiplex PCR; TCRdb's table is partial and in-frame only. The repertoire has 150,000 to 250,000 clones, 70% to 80% of them found once; the top ten carry under 2%. The CDR3 length is 16 residues. The V and J ends lost 4 bases and 3 bases, in that order; junction bases with no gene match: 9. Germline CDR1 is SGHRS and CDR2 is YFSETQ. The sequencing sample was made of PBMCs. The sequence derives from a young man in good health and CMV-seronegative. The rearrangement joins TRBV5-1 to TRBJ2-7; TRBD2 agrees at 11 bases. CDR3 region: CASSQQETSGIYEQYF. CDR3 nucleotides: TGCGCCAGCAGCCAGCAAGAGACTAGCGGGATCTACGAGCAGTACTTC.